This T cell receptor beta chain is from a study of blood T cell repertoires in COVID-19. Sequenced by immunoSEQ multiplex PCR; TCRdb stores in-frame clones only, minus some. The table lists 250,000 to 300,000 clones, around 80% of them singletons. For this clone: The same CDR3 arises from other DNA sequences in this sample as well.

Which cohort a participant joined came from the clinical history participants gave. The V gene's germline CDR1 is LNHNV and CDR2 YYDKDF (reference sequence). CDR3 length: 14 residues. V was pared by 3 bases and J by 3 bases, with 11 bases between. Sequenced input: PBMCs or T cells enriched from blood (not recorded which). The chain joins TRBV15 to TRBJ1-2, with TRBD1 as a possible D gene (5 bases). This clonotype was obtained from a man aged 25-40 years with acute COVID-19. CDR3 sequence (DNA): TGTGCCACCAGCAGGGGGGGGACGGACTATGGCTACACCTTC. Translating it yields CATSRGGTDYGYTF.